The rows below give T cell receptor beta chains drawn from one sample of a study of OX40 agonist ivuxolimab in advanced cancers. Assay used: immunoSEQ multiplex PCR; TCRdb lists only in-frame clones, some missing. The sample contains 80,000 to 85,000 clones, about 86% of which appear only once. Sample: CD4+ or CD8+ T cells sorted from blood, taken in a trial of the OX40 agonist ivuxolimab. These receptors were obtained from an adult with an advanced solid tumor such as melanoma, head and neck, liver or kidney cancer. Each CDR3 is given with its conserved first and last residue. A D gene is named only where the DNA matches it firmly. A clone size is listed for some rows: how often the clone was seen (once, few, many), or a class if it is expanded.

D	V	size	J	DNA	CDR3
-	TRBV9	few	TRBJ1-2	TGTGCCAGCAGCGCCCGTACGGGGGCTAACTATGGCTACACCTTC	CASSARTGANYGYTF
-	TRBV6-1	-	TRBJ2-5	TGTGCCAGCAGTGAAGGTGGGACCCAGTACTTC	CASSEGGTQYF
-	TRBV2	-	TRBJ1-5	TGTGCCAGCAGTGACACTAGCAATCAGCCCCAGCATTTT	CASSDTSNQPQHF
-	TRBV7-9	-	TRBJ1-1	TGTGCCAGCAGCTTGGCCGGGGGTTCAGGAACTGAAGCTTTCTTT	CASSLAGGSGTEAFF
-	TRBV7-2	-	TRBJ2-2	TGTGCCAGCAGCTTAGTAAACTCCGGGGAGCTGTTTTTT	CASSLVNSGELFF
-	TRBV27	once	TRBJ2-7	TGTGCCAGCAGTTTAAAGGGACCCCCCTACGAGCAGTACTTC	CASSLKGPPYEQYF
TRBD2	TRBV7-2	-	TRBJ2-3	TGTGCCAGCAGTACCCCGGGAGGGGGCACAGATACGCAGTATTTT	CASSTPGGGTDTQYF
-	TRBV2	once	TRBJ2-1	TGTGCCAGCAGTGAGATGCTCTCCTACAATGAGCAGTTCTTC	CASSEMLSYNEQFF
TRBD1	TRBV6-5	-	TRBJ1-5	TGTGCCAGCAGTTACTCACAGGGGGCCGGTCAGCCCCAGCATTTT	CASSYSQGAGQPQHF
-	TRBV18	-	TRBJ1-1	TGTGCCAGCTCACCGGCACAGCTGGGCACTGAAGCTTTCTTT	CASSPAQLGTEAFF
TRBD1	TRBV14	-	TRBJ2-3	TGTGCCAGCAGCCAAGATCGACAGGGTACGCAGTATTTT	CASSQDRQGTQYF
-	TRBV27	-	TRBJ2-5	TGTGCCAGCAGTTCTTACAGGCACCAAGAGACCCAGTACTTC	CASSSYRHQETQYF
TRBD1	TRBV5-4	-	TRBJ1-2	TGTGCCAGCAGCCAGGGTGACAGGGGAGGCTTCTATGGCTACACCTTC	CASSQGDRGGFYGYTF
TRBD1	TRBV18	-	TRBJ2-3	TGTGCCAGCTCATCCGATACAGGGGTTTATACGCAGTATTTT	CASSSDTGVYTQYF
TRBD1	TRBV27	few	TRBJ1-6	TGTGCCAGCAGACGACAGGGGGTGAGCTCCTATAATTCACCCCTCCACTTT	CASRRQGVSSYNSPLHF
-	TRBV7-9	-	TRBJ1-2	TGTGCCAGCAGCACCCAGGTGGACTATGGCTACACCTTC	CASSTQVDYGYTF
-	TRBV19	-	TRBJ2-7	TGTGCCAGTAGTCCGTGGGGGATGGACTACGAGCAGTACTTC	CASSPWGMDYEQYF
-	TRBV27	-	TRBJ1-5	TGTGCCAGCAGTATGGGGCATTATCAGCCCCAGCATTTT	CASSMGHYQPQHF
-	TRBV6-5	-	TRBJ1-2	TGTGCCAGCAGCCGAGGCCGAGGCTACACCTTC	CASSRGRGYTF
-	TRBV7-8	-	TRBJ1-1	TGTGCCAGCAGCCTTGACGGACTGAGAACTGAAGCTTTCTTT	CASSLDGLRTEAFF
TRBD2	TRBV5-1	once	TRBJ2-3	TGCGCCAGCAGCTTCGGAGTACTAGCGGGAAGCACAGATACGCAGTATTTT	CASSFGVLAGSTDTQYF
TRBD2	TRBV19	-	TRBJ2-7	TGTGCCAGTAGTAAGGGACTAGCGGGGGACCTATACGAGCAGTACTTC	CASSKGLAGDLYEQYF
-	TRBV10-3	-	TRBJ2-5	TGTGCCATCAGTGACCCAGAGGGACCGTCCCAAGAGACCCAGTACTTC	CAISDPEGPSQETQYF
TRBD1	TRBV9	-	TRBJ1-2	TGTGCCAGCAGAGGAGGACAGGGCAACTATGGCTACACCTTC	CASRGGQGNYGYTF
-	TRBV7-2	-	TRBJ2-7	TGTGCCAGCAGCGGTCGGACTGGGGGCTCCTACGAGCAGTACTTC	CASSGRTGGSYEQYF
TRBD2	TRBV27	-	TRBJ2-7	TGTGCCAGCAGTTTATTGGGACTAGCGGGGATCTACGAGCAGTACTTC	CASSLLGLAGIYEQYF
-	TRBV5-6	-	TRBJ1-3	TGTGCCAGCAGCCCACGACAGGTCTCTGGAAACACCATATATTTT	CASSPRQVSGNTIYF
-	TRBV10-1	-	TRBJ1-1	TGCGCCAGCAGTATTAGGGTTGACACTGAAGCTTTCTTT	CASSIRVDTEAFF
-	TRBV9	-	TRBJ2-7	TGTGCCAGCAGCGTAGACGGCAGATCCTACGAGCAGTACTTC	CASSVDGRSYEQYF
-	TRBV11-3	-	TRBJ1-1	TGTGCCAGCAGCTTAGAGGTGCGAACGGGGACTGAAGCTTTCTTT	CASSLEVRTGTEAFF
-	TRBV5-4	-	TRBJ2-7	TGTGCCAGCAGCTTAGGCGGGACGACCTACGAGCAGTACTTC	CASSLGGTTYEQYF